What follows are 28 T cell receptor beta chains derived from one specimen sequenced in a study of shared clonotypes between healthy human individuals. Profiled with immunoSEQ multiplex PCR; TCRdb holds only in-frame clones, not every one. Here the sample spans about 800,000 clones, approximately 96% being singletons. Naivety among CD8 cells was defined by CD45RO negativity and positive CCR7 selection, thereby excluding terminally differentiated effector memory CD45RA+ cells. Sequenced input: naive CD8+ T cells sorted from blood. All receptors derive from a man younger than 40 in good health.

The genes are TRBV10-3 and TRBJ2-7, with D maybe TRBD1 (6 bases). V lost 3 bases and J 3 bases, leaving 12 bases between the germline ends. CDR3 size: 14 residues. The germline V gene encodes CDR1 ENHRY and CDR2 SYGVKD. The CDR3 coding sequence is TGTGCCATCAGTGACCCGGGACACCTCTACGAGCAGTACTTC. Its translation is CAISDPGHLYEQYF.

This sequence joins TRBV7-9 and TRBJ1-1; D not certain. With 7 bases removed from V and 1 base from J, the gap between germline ends came to 13 bases. Per germline, CDR1 SEHNR and CDR2 FQNEAQ (reference sequence). The CDR3 runs to 14 residues. CDR3 nucleotide sequence: TGTGCCAGCACCACCCCAGGCGGGAACACTGAAGCTTTCTTT. This translates into CASTTPGGNTEAFF.

This chain's CDR3 is CASSFTGLPEAFF. As DNA, the CDR3 is TGTGCCAGCAGCTTTACAGGGCTTCCTGAAGCTTTCTTT. The chain carries TRBV7-8 and TRBJ1-1, with a tentative D call TRBD1 (6 bases). The CDR3 consists of 13 residues. V lost 3 bases to trimming and J lost 6 bases, with 11 bases between them. Germline CDR1 reads SGHVS; CDR2 reads FQNEAQ. Full variable domain (missing parts from reference TRBV7-8 and TRBJ1-1): GAGVSQSPRYKVAKRGQDVALRCDPISGHVSLFWYQQALGQGPEFLTYFQNEAQLDKSGLPSDRFFAERPEGSVSTLKIQRTQQEDSAVYLCASSFTGLPEAFFGQGTRLTVV.

The chain couples TRBV27 to TRBJ2-7; D is uncertain. The V end was cut by 5 bases, the J end by 2 bases, with 10 bases between. Germline-derived CDR1 and CDR2 are MNHEY and SMNVEV (reference sequence). The CDR3 extends over 13 amino acids. The CDR3 region is CASSLSHTYEQYF. In DNA form, the CDR3 reads TGTGCCAGCAGTCTTTCACACACCTACGAGCAGTACTTC.

Only one count was recorded for this clone. This chain uses TRBV27 with TRBJ2-1; D might be TRBD2 (5 bases). The CDR3 length is 13 residues. Per the germline V gene, CDR1 is MNHEY and CDR2 is SMNVEV (reference sequence). The germline V and J ends were trimmed by 4 bases and 6 bases, with 10 bases remaining between them. The CDR3 DNA sequence: TGTGCCAGCAGTTATGCTAGCAGCAATGAGCAGTTCTTC. Translation gives CASSYASSNEQFF.

The chain links TRBV27 to TRBJ1-2; D gene unclear. This CDR3 is built from 13 residues. CDR1 is MNHEY and CDR2 is SMNVEV in the germline V gene (reference sequence). V was trimmed by 10 bases and J by 3 bases, leaving 15 bases between them. CDR3 amino acids: CATVGAGHYGYTF. The DNA for the CDR3 is TGTGCCACAGTAGGTGCAGGCCACTATGGCTACACCTTC.

The chain has TRBV7-9 and TRBJ1-2, with unresolved D. Germline-derived CDR1 and CDR2 are SEHNR and FQNEAQ (reference sequence). The CDR3 contains 13 residues. V dropped 0 bases and J dropped 4 bases, with 6 bases sitting between them. CDR3 in DNA: TGTGCCAGCAGCTTAGCGGACCGCTATGGCTACACCTTC. Encoded protein: CASSLADRYGYTF.

The rearrangement uses TRBV7-3 and TRBJ2-5; 12 nucleotides align to TRBD2. V was clipped by 3 bases and J by 1 base; unmatched bases: 12. Germline V gene sequence: CDR1 SGHTA, CDR2 FQGTGA. CDR3 size: 19 residues. In DNA form, the CDR3 reads TGTGCCAGCAGCTTGGGGCTAGCGGGAGGGCGGAGTCCCCAAGAGACCCAGTACTTC. Protein: CASSLGLAGGRSPQETQYF.

The chain couples TRBV11-2 to TRBJ2-2; weak D call: TRBD2 (5 bases). Trimming cost V 3 bases and J 0 bases, with 8 bases left between them. The CDR3 covers 15 residues. CDR1 SGHAT and CDR2 FQNNGV come from the germline V gene. CDR3 residues: CASSLGGSNTGELFF. For the CDR3, the DNA is TGTGCCAGCAGCTTGGGCGGGTCGAACACCGGGGAGCTGTTTTTT.

V is TRBV27 and J is TRBJ1-1; D is possibly TRBD1 (5 bases). The V and J ends lost 0 bases and 6 bases respectively, with 8 bases between them. This CDR3 has 13 amino acids. Looked up from germline, CDR1 is MNHEY and CDR2 is SMNVEV (reference sequence). The CDR3 here is CASSLSPTAEAFF. The CDR3 DNA reads as TGTGCCAGCAGTTTATCGCCGACAGCTGAAGCTTTCTTT.

The rearrangement joins TRBV4-1 to TRBJ2-5; D may be TRBD1 or TRBD2 (5 bases each). This CDR3 is built from 15 residues. Germline CDR1 and CDR2: MGHRA and YSYEKL. Trimming cost V 4 bases and J 2 bases, with 14 bases left between them. CDR3 nucleotide sequence: TGCGCCAGCAGCCCCTCAAGGGGACGTCAAGAGACCCAGTACTTC. Its protein product is CASSPSRGRQETQYF.

The V and J genes are TRBV23-1 and TRBJ1-5; D call uncertain. TRBV23-1 counts as an open reading frame of uncertain function. V lost 7 bases to trimming and J lost 0 bases, with 19 bases between them. The CDR3 is made up of 17 amino acids. This CDR3 reads CASITPNRRNSNQPQHF. The CDR3 nucleotides read TGCGCCAGCATTACACCCAACCGCAGGAATAGCAATCAGCCCCAGCATTTT.

This clone was picked up one time. J is TRBJ1-5 and V is TRBV4-1; D is perhaps TRBD1 (6 bases). Deletions cut 0 bases from V and 3 bases from J, with 9 bases between. The CDR3 runs to 15 residues. CDR1 and CDR2 from the germline V gene are MGHRA and YSYEKL. In nucleotides, the CDR3 is TGCGCCAGCAGCCAAGAAGGGGGATACAATCAGCCCCAGCATTTT. Residues: CASSQEGGYNQPQHF.

The chain combines TRBV6-6 with TRBJ1-5; possibly TRBD1 for D (6 bases). Trimming shortened V by 2 bases and J by 3 bases, and 14 bases separated the two germline ends. The germline V gene has CDR1 MNHNY and CDR2 SVGAGI (reference sequence). This CDR3 region has 16 residues. The chain's CDR3 is CASSYTGGQYNQPQHF. The CDR3 DNA sequence: TGTGCCAGCAGTTACACCGGCGGACAGTACAATCAGCCCCAGCATTTT.

The chain employs TRBV29-1 and TRBJ1-1; no firm D call. CDR3 size: 13 residues. Germline CDR1 SQVTM, CDR2 ANQGSEA. V dropped 3 bases and J dropped 1 base, with 9 bases sitting between them. In DNA form, the CDR3 reads TGCAGCGTTGAGGACCGTGAGAACACTGAAGCTTTCTTT. This encodes CSVEDRENTEAFF.

The chain joins TRBV9 to TRBJ2-1; maybe TRBD1 (6 bases). The CDR3 is 14 residues long. V was cut by 0 bases and J by 3 bases, with 7 bases left in between. The germline V gene has CDR1 SGDLS and CDR2 YYNGEE. The DNA of the CDR3 is TGTGCCAGCAGCGTAGGGGGGCTCTACAATGAGCAGTTCTTC. Translated: CASSVGGLYNEQFF.

V is TRBV9 and J is TRBJ1-1, with TRBD1 matching over 7 bases. Germline-derived CDR1 and CDR2 are SGDLS and YYNGEE. V lost 3 bases to trimming and J lost 3 bases; unmatched junction nucleotides: 11. The CDR3 runs 16 residues. The CDR3 bases are TGTGCCAGCAGCGACTACCGGACAGGTCTGGACACTGAAGCTTTCTTT. Protein: CASSDYRTGLDTEAFF.

The chain combines TRBV6-5 with TRBJ1-1; TRBD1 is a possible D gene (5 bases). Trimming pared 5 bases from V and 4 bases from J, leaving 11 bases between. The CDR3 length is 13 residues. Germline V gene data show CDR1 as MNHEY and CDR2 as SVGAGI. The CDR3 loop is CASSPDGGTEAFF. The DNA for the CDR3 is TGTGCCAGCAGTCCGGACGGGGGCACTGAAGCTTTCTTT.

The chain is built from TRBV13 and TRBJ2-1; possibly TRBD2 for D (6 bases). The CDR3 consists of 11 residues. Germline V gene sequence: CDR1 PRHDT, CDR2 FYEKMQ (reference sequence). V lost 4 bases to trimming and J lost 13 bases, with 11 bases between them. The CDR3 spells CASSYRDLQFF. For the CDR3, the DNA is TGTGCCAGCAGCTACCGGGACTTACAGTTCTTC. The full variable domain, with the rest looked up from reference TRBV13 and TRBJ2-1, is AAGVIQSPRHLIKEKRETATLKCYPIPRHDTVYWYQQGPGQDPQFLISFYEKMQSDKGSIPDRFSAQQFSDYHSELNMSSLELGDSALYFCASSYRDLQFFGPGTRLTVL.

This rearrangement joins TRBV5-6 to TRBJ2-3; D is undetermined. Looked up from germline, CDR1 is SGHDT and CDR2 is YYEEEE. The ends were cut back, 3 bases at V and 6 bases at J, with 11 bases in the middle. The CDR3 has 13 amino acids. For the CDR3, the DNA is TGTGCCAGCAGCTCGGGCCAGGCTGATACGCAGTATTTT. Its protein is CASSSGQADTQYF. The variable domain in full, completed from reference TRBV5-6 and TRBJ2-3, reads DAGVTQSPTHLIKTRGQQVTLRCSPKSGHDTVSWYQQALGQGPQFIFQYYEEEERQRGNFPDRFSGHQFPNYSSELNVNALLLGDSALYLCASSSGQADTQYFGPGTRLTVL.

J is TRBJ2-7 and V is TRBV11-2, with D possibly being TRBD2 (5 bases). This CDR3 is 15 amino acids long. In germline, CDR1 is SGHAT, CDR2 FQNNGV. V lost 0 bases to trimming and J lost 2 bases, with 11 bases between them. In nucleotides, the CDR3 is TGTGCCAGCAGCTTAGATCTAGCCCTTCCCTACGAGCAGTACTTC. It translates to CASSLDLALPYEQYF.

This clone was picked up one time. The chain couples TRBV29-1 to TRBJ2-6, with 7 bases fitting TRBD2. Trimming took 4 bases from V and 0 from J; bases not matched to a gene: 6. This CDR3 has 16 residues. Germline CDR1 reads SQVTM; CDR2 reads ANQGSEA. CDR3: CSVGGRGLSGANVLTF. The CDR3 bases are TGCAGCGTTGGGGGGAGGGGCCTCTCTGGGGCCAACGTCCTGACTTTC. Full variable domain (outside the CDR3, taken from reference TRBV29-1 and TRBJ2-6): SAVISQKPSRDICQRGTSLTIQCQVDSQVTMMFWYRQQPGQSLTLIATANQGSEATYESGFVIDKFPISRPNLTFSTLTVSNMSPEDSSIYLCSVGGRGLSGANVLTFGAGSRLTVL.

V usage is TRBV29-1 and J usage is TRBJ2-7; perhaps D is TRBD1 or TRBD2 (5 bases each). Germline V lookup: CDR1 SQVTM, CDR2 ANQGSEA. V lost 0 bases and J lost 4, with 13 bases in between. CDR3 length equals 14 residues. CDR3 nucleotide sequence: TGCAGCGTTGAAGATCGGGGCAGGGAGTACGAGCAGTACTTC. It encodes CSVEDRGREYEQYF.

The V gene is TRBV14, the J gene TRBJ2-7; D is unresolved. V lost 1 base to trimming and J lost 3 bases, with 7 bases between them. The CDR3 has 13 residues. Germline CDR1 SGHDN, CDR2 FVKESK. The CDR3 region is CASSQGEFYEQYF. CDR3 DNA: TGTGCCAGCAGCCAAGGAGAATTCTACGAGCAGTACTTC.

The chain carries TRBV19 and TRBJ2-7; 7 bases line up with TRBD1. Germline V gene data show CDR1 as LNHDA and CDR2 as SQIVND (reference sequence). This CDR3 is built from 16 residues. With 4 bases clipped from V and 0 bases from J, the junction kept 9 bases outside the gene matches. In nucleotides, the CDR3 is TGTGCCAGTAGTACGCCCGAGGGGGCGGACTCCTACGAGCAGTACTTC. Translating gives CASSTPEGADSYEQYF.

Turning to this clone: The sample holds other DNA sequences that translate to the same CDR3. This chain connects TRBV15 to TRBJ2-7; D unclear. Germline values: CDR1 LNHNV, CDR2 YYDKDF (reference sequence). The ends were cut back, 0 bases at V and 4 bases at J, with 7 bases in the middle. The CDR3 is 13 residues long. The CDR3 sequence: CATSRDLSYEQYF. CDR3 nucleotides: TGTGCCACCAGCAGAGATTTGTCTTACGAGCAGTACTTC.

The rearrangement links TRBV7-5 to TRBJ2-5; the table's D call, TRBD2, was not checked against the DNA. TRBV7-5 is a pseudogene segment. The length of the CDR3 is 18 residues. As DNA, the CDR3 is TGTGTCAGAAGCTTAGCTCCGGAGAGGGAAGATCCCCCAGAGACCCAGTACTTC. This encodes CVRSLAPEREDPPETQYF.

This clone was observed once. The chain carries TRBV7-9 and TRBJ2-7; tentative D call: TRBD2 (6 bases). Germline V gene lookup returns CDR1 SEHNR and CDR2 FQNEAQ (reference sequence). The CDR3 totals 12 residues. V dropped 5 bases and J dropped 5 bases, with 10 bases sitting between them. CDR3 DNA sequence: TGTGCCAGCAGCGGTCGGGGGAACGAGCAGTACTTC. Translation: CASSGRGNEQYF.